This TCR beta chain is from a study of blood T cells in healthy people across ages (dated by TCRdb to about 2015). In the study overall: In model experiments, template switching captured roughly one uniquely barcoded TCR beta cDNA molecule for every two T cells. The study measured age-related changes in TCR beta repertoire diversity using deep sequencing normalized with unique cDNA molecular identifiers. Donors were grouped into four age groups: young (average 16 years), middle-aged (39), aged (approximately 67) and long-lived (approximately 75). To avoid experimental bias, donors of different ages were randomly spread across the sequencing lanes. The study analyzed two additional independent replicas of 1 million unique cDNA reads from the same blood draw for two donors, one aged 18 to 30 and one aged 80 or older.

The protocol used for the library was 5' RACE. Sequencing was carried out with an Illumina HiSeq 2500. A second roughly 7 to 11 cycle PCR used a sample-barcoded 5' primer and a J-beta primer mix. Each TCR beta cDNA molecule received a unique molecular identifier from a template-switch 5' adaptor carrying 12 random nucleotides. Each sample yielded at least 3 million CDR3-containing paired-end reads. All of the RNA was converted into first-strand cDNA using the Mint cDNA synthesis kit, with a TRBC-specific oligonucleotide serving as the primer. Following uracil-DNA glycosylase treatment, a first 18-cycle PCR with universal primers M1SS and BC2_uni_R was performed on all cDNA. The study's processing was this. Each sample was normalized by randomly selecting 1 million high-quality reads, each carrying a distinct molecular identifier. Instead of being binned into consensus sequences, reads that shared molecular identifiers were thrown out. MiTCR, set to a Q25 quality threshold and the strictest error-elimination algorithm, was used for CDR3 identification, clonotype clustering and error correction. Lower-bound total TCR beta diversity was estimated with a nonparametric unseen species model using Euler transformation. TCRdb took the public reads, trimmed them with fastp at Q25, ran MiXCR for clone calling and kept in-frame beta chains. Rows matching on CDR3 protein sequence are summarized as one entry with the most common DNA and genes. TCRdb's processing, not the authors' own work, is the source of the V and J calls. The sample has 2 million or so distinct CDR3 sequences on record, roughly 49% of them singletons. Over 2% of the sample belongs to the ten largest clones.

Study-level results and caveats: The long-lived group showed more naive CD4+ T cells, fewer expanded clones and increased TCR diversity than the aged group, suggesting age selection. As age increased, observed TCR beta diversity per million T cells dropped in a roughly linear way, and a significant reduction was already evident by age roughly 36. Because the CMV infection status of the donors was unknown, age-related changes in expanded clonotypes may potentially have been confounded. A strong correlation was found between observed TCR beta diversity and the percentage of naive T cells measured by flow cytometry. Bulk unsorted PBMC profiling prevented conclusive comparison of naive and antigen-experienced compartments. Estimates of total diversity from one million sequenced T cells were regarded as lower bounds and underestimates.

With respect to this clonotype: No antigen is known for it. The sample holds no much larger clone one base away, and base qualities are not on file.

CDR1 and CDR2, looked up from the germline V gene, are SGHDT and YYEEEE. Trimming takes 4 bases from V and 11 bases from J, and the germline ends sit 27 bases apart. From the cysteine up to the phenylalanine, the CDR3 has a length of 16 residues. Only the CDR3 DNA stays, 48 bases, in frame from base 1. The approximately 39 donors, aged about 6 to 100 years, were systemically healthy Caucasian individuals from Russia. Each donor gave ten milliliters of peripheral blood, collected into EDTA-treated Vacutainer tubes. Ficoll-Paque density-gradient centrifugation was used to isolate PBMCs, with at least 6.5 million obtained per sample. Total RNA was extracted from PBMCs with Trizol reagent, with at least 6 micrograms obtained per sample. The percentages of naive CD45RAhigh/CD27high T cells were determined by flow cytometry on a PBMC aliquot from every donor.

Here the chain combines TRBV5-6 and TRBJ2-5; a tentative D call is TRBD2 (5 bases match). The receptor was isolated from a woman between 40 and 50 years old in good health. The sequenced sample consisted of blood. The CDR3 protein: CASSLGGQAPVGEQYF. The DNA sequence follows: TGTGCCAGCAGCCTTGGAGGTCAGGCTCCAGTGGGTGAGCAGTACTTC.